These 24 T cell receptor beta chains were all obtained from the same sample, sequenced in a study of T cell changes during pregnancy in multiple sclerosis. Data came from immunoSEQ multiplex PCR; TCRdb stores just in-frame clones and leaves some out. The sample includes roughly 84,000 clones, 80% to 95% of them seen just once. Sequenced material: peripheral blood, taken in the third trimester of pregnancy. Receptor source: a female donor in good health, enrolled as a control in a pregnancy study.

CDR3 protein: CASGRRQPQHF. In DNA, the CDR3 is TGTGCCAGCGGGAGGCGTCAGCCCCAGCATTTT. The V and J genes are TRBV6-5 and TRBJ1-5; D not certain. Deletions cut 8 bases from V and 6 bases from J, with 8 bases between. CDR1 MNHEY and CDR2 SVGAGI come from the germline V gene. CDR3 size: 11 residues.

The J gene is TRBJ1-1, the V gene TRBV27; D call uncertain. The CDR3 is 14 residues long. The germline CDR1 and CDR2 sequences are MNHEY and SMNVEV (reference sequence). Trimming pared 2 bases from V and 0 bases from J, leaving 7 bases between. CDR3 protein: CASSLGRMNTEAFF. The CDR3 DNA sequence: TGTGCCAGCAGTTTAGGGAGAATGAACACTGAAGCTTTCTTT.

The chain uses TRBV9 and TRBJ1-1; D not resolved. Germline-derived CDR1 and CDR2 are SGDLS and YYNGEE. V dropped 0 bases and J dropped 3 bases, with 12 bases sitting between them. CDR3 length: 15 amino acids. The CDR3 loop is CASSVDLHGDTEAFF. As DNA, the CDR3 is TGTGCCAGCAGCGTAGATCTGCACGGGGACACTGAAGCTTTCTTT.

The V gene is TRBV19, the J gene TRBJ2-2; 14 bases fit TRBD2. Germline-derived CDR1 and CDR2 are LNHDA and SQIVND (reference sequence). With V trimmed by 7 bases and J by 3 bases, 7 bases remained unmatched. The CDR3 is 17 residues long. The chain's CDR3 is CASKGLAGAGDTGELFF. The CDR3 nucleotides are TGTGCCAGTAAGGGACTAGCGGGAGCGGGGGACACCGGGGAGCTGTTTTTT.

This clone showed up just once. This sequence joins TRBV11-2 and TRBJ1-5; D is undetermined. V lost 2 bases and J 11 bases, leaving 7 bases between the germline ends. Germline V gene lookup returns CDR1 SGHAT and CDR2 FQNNGV. There are 11 residues in the CDR3. CDR3: CASSLLGAQHF. The CDR3 region has the DNA TGTGCCAGCAGCTTATTAGGAGCCCAGCATTTT.

The CDR3: CASSLGLLGDETQYF. CDR3 in DNA: TGTGCCAGCAGCTTAGGGCTTCTAGGGGATGAGACCCAGTACTTC. V is TRBV7-8 and J is TRBJ2-5; perhaps TRBD1 as D (5 bases). This CDR3 has 15 amino acids. Germline V CDR1 and CDR2: SGHVS, FQNEAQ. V was clipped by 1 base and J by 5 bases, with 14 bases between them.

The chain is built from TRBV28 and TRBJ1-1; 9 bases line up with TRBD1. Germline V gene data show CDR1 as MDHEN and CDR2 as SYDVKM. The CDR3 is 16 amino acids. The J segment lost 4 bases and the V segment lost 3 bases, leaving 9 bases of the junction unmatched. The CDR3 DNA reads TGTGCCAGCAGTTTTGGTAACAGGGGGCCGGGCACTGAAGCTTTCTTT. Translation gives CASSFGNRGPGTEAFF.

This sequence joins TRBV2 and TRBJ1-2, with 8 bases lining up with TRBD1. Germline V gene data show CDR1 as SNHLY and CDR2 as FYNNEI. The trim removed 4 bases at V and 2 bases at J, leaving 0 bases unmatched. The CDR3 is made up of 13 amino acids. CDR3 sequence reads: CASSGQGNYGYTF. The DNA for the CDR3 is TGTGCCAGCAGTGGACAGGGGAACTATGGCTACACCTTC.

This chain joins TRBV4-2 and TRBJ2-7, with 8 positions matching TRBD1. Germline values: CDR1 LGHNA, CDR2 YNFKEQ. V dropped 4 bases and J dropped 2; count of bases not matched to a gene: 10. The CDR3 totals 16 residues. CDR3 protein: CASSRSGGSLPYEQYF. The DNA of the CDR3 is TGTGCCAGCAGCCGATCAGGGGGCTCCTTACCCTACGAGCAGTACTTC.

Here the CDR3 reads CASALAGGYTGELFF. CDR3 coding DNA: TGTGCCAGTGCCCTAGCGGGAGGTTACACCGGGGAGCTGTTTTTT. The chain couples TRBV19 to TRBJ2-2, with 11 bases matching TRBD2. CDR1 is LNHDA and CDR2 is SQIVND in the germline V gene (reference sequence). This CDR3 spans 15 amino acids. The junction had 5 bases not matched to a gene; V was cut back by 8 bases and J by 3 bases.

The chain couples TRBV28 to TRBJ2-3, with 7 bases fitting TRBD2. The CDR3 extends over 14 amino acids. Germline V gene data show CDR1 as MDHEN and CDR2 as SYDVKM. The trim removed 7 bases at V and 0 bases at J, leaving 4 bases unmatched. As DNA, the CDR3 is TGTGCCAGCAAACGCGGGGGTAGCACAGATACGCAGTATTTT. Its translation is CASKRGGSTDTQYF.

This chain uses TRBV28 with TRBJ2-1, with D perhaps matching TRBD2 (5 bases). Germline-derived CDR1 and CDR2 are MDHEN and SYDVKM. There are 13 residues in the CDR3. Deletions cut 3 bases from V and 8 bases from J, with 11 bases between. CDR3 coding DNA: TGTGCCAGCAGTTTTTGGAGAGCGGATGAGCAGTTCTTC. Translated, it gives CASSFWRADEQFF.

A word on this clone: Other nucleotide sequences from this sample produce the same CDR3. The chain links TRBV5-1 to TRBJ2-1; 10 bases are a match to TRBD1. Germline CDR1 SGHRS, CDR2 YFSETQ. The length of the CDR3 is 14 residues. V gave up 4 bases and J gave up 5 bases; unmatched junction bases: 3. The CDR3 region is CASSTGTGDNEQFF. The CDR3 coding sequence is TGCGCCAGCAGCACGGGGACAGGGGACAATGAGCAGTTCTTC.

The gene calls are TRBV7-9 and TRBJ2-7; maybe TRBD1 (6 bases). Per the germline V gene, CDR1 is SEHNR and CDR2 is FQNEAQ (reference sequence). The CDR3 loop spans 15 amino acids. With 4 bases removed from V and 3 bases from J, the gap between germline ends came to 16 bases. The CDR3 coding sequence is TGTGCCAGCAGCTCTCAGGGGCAGGGGCTCTACGAGCAGTACTTC. It is translated as CASSSQGQGLYEQYF.

This chain connects TRBV7-9 to TRBJ2-7; 7 nucleotides line up with TRBD2. The CDR3 runs to 15 residues. CDR1 is SEHNR and CDR2 is FQNEAQ in the germline V gene (reference sequence). V shed 3 bases, J shed 3 bases, and the junction held 8 bases outside the gene matches. This CDR3 is CASSFGDYQDYEQYF. CDR3 nucleotides: TGTGCCAGCAGCTTTGGGGACTATCAGGACTACGAGCAGTACTTC.

The chain joins TRBV5-1 to TRBJ1-2; D may be TRBD1 (5 bases). The CDR3 is made up of 14 amino acids. Germline CDR1 and CDR2: SGHRS and YFSETQ. Trimming left V 2 bases short and J 3 bases short, with 11 bases between. The CDR3 loop reads CASSFQQGDYGYTF. The CDR3 region has the DNA TGCGCCAGCAGCTTTCAGCAGGGCGACTATGGCTACACCTTC.

The gene calls are TRBV5-1 and TRBJ2-5, with D perhaps TRBD1 (6 bases). The CDR3 is 15 residues long. V lost 3 bases, J lost 2 bases, and 14 bases lay in between. Germline loops: CDR1 SGHRS, CDR2 YFSETQ. The CDR3 spells CASSSQGWGQETQYF. The CDR3 DNA reads as TGCGCCAGCAGCTCCCAGGGGTGGGGGCAAGAGACCCAGTACTTC. Filled out from reference TRBV5-1 and TRBJ2-5, the complete variable domain reads KAGVTQTPRYLIKTRGQQVTLSCSPISGHRSVSWYQQTPGQGLQFLFEYFSETQRNKGNFPGRFSGRQFSNSRSEMNVSTLELGDSALYLCASSSQGWGQETQYFGPGTRLLVL.

This sequence joins TRBV7-8 and TRBJ2-7; 7 positions match TRBD2. The germline V gene encodes CDR1 SGHVS and CDR2 FQNEAQ. The CDR3 extends over 14 amino acids. With V trimmed by 1 base and J by 3 bases, 3 bases remained unmatched. Here the CDR3 DNA reads TGTGCCAGCAGCTTAGGGGGGGGGAGCTACGAGCAGTACTTC. Its protein is CASSLGGGSYEQYF.

The chain has TRBV6-1 and TRBJ1-5, with D uncertain. V was cut by 0 bases and J by 3 bases, with 3 bases left in between. The germline gives CDR1 MNHNS, CDR2 SASEGT. The CDR3 length is 13 residues. In nucleotides, the CDR3 is TGTGCCAGCAGTGAAGCCCTCAATCAGCCCCAGCATTTT. Encoded protein: CASSEALNQPQHF.

V gene TRBV30 combines with J gene TRBJ1-2; D is uncertain. CDR3 length: 13 amino acids. V lost 3 bases and J lost 8, with 16 bases in between. Germline CDR1 is GTSNPN and CDR2 is SVGIG (reference sequence). The CDR3 region has the DNA TGTGCCTGGAGCGTCGGCAACCGCGGGGGCTACACCTTC. Translation gives CAWSVGNRGGYTF.

This chain links TRBV4-1 with TRBJ1-1; 11 bases fit TRBD1. Germline trimming cut 5 bases from V and 5 bases from J; bases unmatched to any gene: 13. The CDR3 is made up of 17 amino acids. Germline CDR1 and CDR2: MGHRA and YSYEKL. Here the CDR3 DNA reads TGCGCCAGCAGCTATAAACCGGGACAGGGGGGGACAACTGAAGCTTTCTTT. Translated: CASSYKPGQGGTTEAFF.

This chain connects TRBV9 to TRBJ2-7, with D possibly matching TRBD2 (6 bases). This CDR3 has 19 amino acids. CDR1 is SGDLS and CDR2 is YYNGEE in the germline V gene. Between the trimmed V and J ends, which lost 0 bases and 6 bases, there was a span of 28 bases. CDR3 sequence: CASSVGANWVETRGVEQYF. CDR3 sequence (DNA): TGTGCCAGCAGCGTAGGGGCAAATTGGGTGGAGACTAGAGGTGTCGAGCAGTACTTC.

The chain is built from TRBV29-1 and TRBJ1-4; 8 bases are a match to TRBD1. Trimming took 0 bases from V and 7 from J; bases not matched to a gene: 10. CDR3 length equals 16 residues. Germline values: CDR1 SQVTM, CDR2 ANQGSEA. CDR3 nucleotide sequence: TGCAGCGTTGAAGATCTCTGGGCAGGGGGCGTTGAAAAACTGTTTTTT. Protein sequence: CSVEDLWAGGVEKLFF.

A single count supports this clone. This chain joins TRBV6-1 and TRBJ1-5, with no clear D. The ends were cut back, 1 base at V and 6 bases at J, with 16 bases in the middle. Per germline, CDR1 MNHNS and CDR2 SASEGT. The CDR3 sequence is 16 residues long. The CDR3 DNA is TGTGCCAGCAGTGAAGAGATTTTGCTTTCGGGTCAGCCCCAGCATTTT. This codes for CASSEEILLSGQPQHF.